This T cell receptor beta chain originates from a study of T cells in localized non-small cell lung cancer (dated by TCRdb to 2019 to 2021). For context, the study as a whole: T cell repertoires of approximately 250 early-stage NSCLC patients were analyzed, with tumors being compared against uninvolved tumor-adjacent lungs. The cohort was made up of under 250 treatment-naive NSCLC patients whose localized lung tumors had been resected. Of the NSCLC patients, 129 were male and approximately 97 were female, and the mean age was around 66 years.

At diagnosis, tumor, uninvolved tumor-adjacent lung and peripheral blood were collected and then preserved as a mix of FFPE and fresh-frozen material. Blood samples were analyzed as peripheral blood mononuclear cells for TCR repertoire profiling. General findings and caveats noted by the study authors: A median of approximately 57 of the top 100 tumor clones were detected in paired uninvolved adjacent lung, and around 30 of these tumor clones were also found among the top 100 clones of the paired uninvolved adjacent lung. The highest T cell clonality was observed in uninvolved tumor-adjacent lung, where clonality exceeded that of tumor, suggesting that antigenic responses were more focused in uninvolved tumor-adjacent lung. Higher blood T cell density associated with longer overall survival, while higher adjacent-lung clonality associated with shorter survival. Because multi-region tumor sequencing was not done, intratumor heterogeneity could not be ruled out. Because of the exploratory design, TCR variables were selected using unadjusted p-values without false-discovery rate correction.

TCR beta CDR3 regions were sequenced from DNA using the immunoSEQ Assay. The paper's data handling went like this. T cell density was computed as TCR beta template counts normalized to usable DNA estimated by amplifying housekeeping genes. Richness was estimated with the preseqR package, extrapolating to 400,000 templates for PBMC samples and 120,000 templates for tissue samples. Clonality was defined as one minus Pielou's evenness. Tissue-enriched TCRs were identified through differential abundance testing performed on productive amino-acid clonotypes, with a minimum total count of 5 and an alpha of 0.1. The Jaccard Index and the Morisita Overlap Index were used to measure how much the repertoires overlapped between compartments. GLIPH grouped TCR beta CDR3s together with public tetramer-defined viral CDR3s, and a viral motif had to include at least three viral sequences and show V-gene enrichment. The table comes from immuneACCESS by way of TCRdb, which keeps in-frame sequences with V and J called. Part of the clones is missing from these tables; in studies checked, under half for an unresolved V gene and the rest for unknown reasons. For V, J and clone size, that table is used; D and trimming come from the DNA. The sample table holds 20,000 to 30,000 clones, of which approximately 88% were seen once. Of the sample, about 9% is held by the ten largest clones.

The junction shows trimming of 2 bases on V and 0 bases on J, plus 17 bases between the germline ends. Spanning cysteine to phenylalanine, the CDR3 consists of 19 amino acids. Of the read, only the CDR3 DNA is kept; its 57 bases are in frame from base 1. Reading the germline V gene gives CDR1 MNHNS and CDR2 SASEGT. Regarding this clone: Its binding antigen is unknown. No per-base quality is available; no much larger clone lies one base away.

The rearranged segments are TRBV6-1 and TRBJ2-6; a tentative D match to TRBD2 spans 7 bases. The sequencing here drew on peripheral blood mononuclear cells, taken before any cancer treatment. This TCR derives from a woman aged 40-69 years with stage III lung adenocarcinoma. The DNA sequence is given as TGTGCCAGCAGTGAACGGGGGGCGACAAAAGGCTCTGGGGCCAACGTCCTGACTTTC. This translates into CASSERGATKGSGANVLTF.